Listed below are T cell receptor beta chains from one sample, sequenced in a study of blood T cell repertoires in COVID-19. TCRdb's copy holds only in-frame clones and misses some; the assay was immunoSEQ multiplex PCR. The data contain 150,000 to 200,000 clones, approximately 90% of them singletons. Material for sequencing was peripheral blood. Every receptor here comes from a woman under 30 who had recovered from COVID-19. CDR3s leave out the opening cysteine and the closing phenylalanine or tryptophan. A D gene is named only where the DNA matches it firmly. The size entry is marked missing in some rows and otherwise reads once, few, many or a size class.

>TRBJ1-2|16|TRBV24-1|TRBD1|-
ATSDLQLDRPANYGYT
>TRBJ1-2|10|TRBV6-5|-|-
ASSRDSYGYT
>TRBJ1-6|15|TRBV7-8|-|-
ASSLALYKTIGSPLH
>TRBJ2-5|14|TRBV7-2|TRBD1|-
ASSLAAVRGQETQY
>TRBJ2-2|15|TRBV27|TRBD1|-
ASSLWSGTGKPGELF
>TRBJ1-1|13|TRBV6-5|-|few
ASSYSGGGTTEAF
>TRBJ1-1|12|TRBV19|-|-
ASSIALRGTEAF
>TRBJ1-1|14|TRBV19|TRBD1|-
ASSLDRGAVNTEAF
>TRBJ2-3|15|TRBV11-2|TRBD2|-
ASSLGVLAGILDTQY
>TRBJ1-4|13|TRBV27|TRBD1|-
ASSHRTGWGEKLF
>TRBJ2-2|12|TRBV19|-|-
ASSKAGRTGELF
>TRBJ2-3|11|TRBV24-1|TRBD2|-
ATREAGTDTQY
>TRBJ1-2|12|TRBV7-2|-|-
ASNDRTASYGYT
>TRBJ2-3|13|TRBV6-5|TRBD2|-
ASKGAGNGVHTQY
>TRBJ1-5|14|TRBV24-1|-|-
ATSAPGEGFNQPQH
>TRBJ2-3|13|TRBV27|TRBD1|-
ASLPGTGEADTQY
>TRBJ1-1|13|TRBV9|TRBD1|-
ASSPLRQGYTEAF
>TRBJ1-2|12|TRBV6-5|-|-
ASSSNQGLDGYT
>TRBJ2-1|11|TRBV6-5|-|once
ASSLTGYNEQF
>TRBJ2-3|10|TRBV3-1/TRBV3-2|-|-
ASSRLRDTQY
>TRBJ1-3|11|TRBV20-1|-|-
SASHRDGNTIY
>TRBJ2-6|15|TRBV9|-|-
ASSVNDSPSGANVLT
>TRBJ1-1|11|TRBV30|-|-
AWSRRAGTEAF
>TRBJ1-4|12|TRBV6-1|-|-
ASSERGAEEKLF
>TRBJ1-5|12|TRBV6-1|-|-
ASSEEGGNQPQH
>TRBJ1-5|12|TRBV15|-|-
ATSRDRAGQPQH
>TRBJ1-1|13|TRBV9|TRBD1|-
ASSALGQGSGEAF
>TRBJ2-2|11|TRBV19|-|-
ASRRGNTGELF
>TRBJ2-5|13|TRBV27|TRBD2|-
ASSGLAGARETQY
>TRBJ2-6|13|TRBV19|-|-
ASQDSSSGANVLT
>TRBJ2-1|14|TRBV7-6|TRBD1|-
ASSTKGQGLYNEQF
>TRBJ2-1|16|TRBV4-1|TRBD2|-
ASSLRTSGILSYNEQF
>TRBJ1-2|11|TRBV5-1|-|few
ASSLRRDYGYT
>TRBJ2-1|14|TRBV5-1|TRBD1|-
ASSLVAGQGNNEQF
>TRBJ2-4|13|TRBV4-1|-|-
ASSRPGGPKNIQY